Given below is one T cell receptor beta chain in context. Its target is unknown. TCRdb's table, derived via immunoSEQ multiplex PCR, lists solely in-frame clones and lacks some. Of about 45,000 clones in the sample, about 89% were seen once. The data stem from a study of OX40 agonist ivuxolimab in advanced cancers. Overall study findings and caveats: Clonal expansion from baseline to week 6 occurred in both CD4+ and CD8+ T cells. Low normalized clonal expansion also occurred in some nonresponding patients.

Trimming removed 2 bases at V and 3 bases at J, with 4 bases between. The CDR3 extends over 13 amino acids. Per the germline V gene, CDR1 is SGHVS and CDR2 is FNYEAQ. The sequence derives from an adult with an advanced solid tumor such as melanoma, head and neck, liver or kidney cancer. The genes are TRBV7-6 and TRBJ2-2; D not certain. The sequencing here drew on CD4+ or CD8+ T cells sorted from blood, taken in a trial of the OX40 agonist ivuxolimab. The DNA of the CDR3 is TGTGCCAGCAGCTTAACGCACACCGGGGAGCTGTTTTTT. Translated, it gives CASSLTHTGELFF.